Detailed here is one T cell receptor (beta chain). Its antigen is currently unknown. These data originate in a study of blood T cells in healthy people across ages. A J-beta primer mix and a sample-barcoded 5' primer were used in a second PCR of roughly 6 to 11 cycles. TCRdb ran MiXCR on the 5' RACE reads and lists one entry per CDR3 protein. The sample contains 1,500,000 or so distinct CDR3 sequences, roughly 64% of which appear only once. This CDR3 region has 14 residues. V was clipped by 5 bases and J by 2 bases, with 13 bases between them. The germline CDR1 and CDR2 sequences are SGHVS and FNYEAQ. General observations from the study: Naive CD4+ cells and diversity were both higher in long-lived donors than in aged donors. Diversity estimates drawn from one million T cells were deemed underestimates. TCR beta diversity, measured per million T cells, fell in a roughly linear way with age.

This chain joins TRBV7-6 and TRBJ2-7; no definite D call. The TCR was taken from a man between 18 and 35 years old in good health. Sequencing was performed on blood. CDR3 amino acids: CASSPRGVAYEQYF. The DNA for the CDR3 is TGTGCCAGCAGCCCACGTGGGGTCGCCTACGAGCAGTACTTC. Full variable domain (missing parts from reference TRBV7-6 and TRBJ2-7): GAGVSQSPRYKVTKRGQDVALRCDPISGHVSLYWYRQALGQGPEFLTYFNYEAQQDKSGLPNDRFSAERPEGSISTLTIQRTEQRDSAMYRCASSPRGVAYEQYFGPGTRLTVT.